This T cell receptor (beta chain) comes out of a study of blood T cell repertoires in COVID-19. The overall study: COVID-19 samples from acute and convalescent phases originated in the United States, Italy and Spain.

V was cut by 4 bases and J by 3 bases, with 10 bases left in between. CDR3 size: 13 residues. The V gene's germline CDR1 is SGDLS and CDR2 YYNGEE. The assay was immunoSEQ multiplex PCR, and TCRdb's table has in-frame clones only and misses some. The sample gives about 480,000 clones, around 89% of which show up once; about 1.7% is in the top ten. The study assigned cohorts using participant-reported clinical history. This clone has only one observation. The sequence derives from a middle-aged woman who had recovered from COVID-19. Sequencing input: PBMCs or T cells enriched from blood (not recorded which). V usage is TRBV9 and J usage is TRBJ1-2; no firm D call. The CDR3 loop is CASSPLFYYGYTF. The CDR3 DNA reads as TGTGCCAGCAGCCCCCTGTTTTACTATGGCTACACCTTC.